This entry lists 17 T cell receptor beta chains sequenced from one sample in a study of regulatory T cells in long-lasting Graves disease. Construction of TCR beta libraries relied on iRepertoire HTBI primers and on Arm-PCR targeting CDR3 regions. TCRdb re-analysed the multiplex PCR reads in MiXCR, keeping a single row per CDR3 protein. The sample records 350,000 to 450,000 distinct CDR3 sequences, approximately 16% being singletons. Time point in this sample: newly diagnosed GD, antithyroid drugs for less than 3 months. After RNA was extracted from PBMCs, the TCR library was made from it. The same data also contributed to another study, on T cells in Graves' hyperthyroidism and ophthalmopathy.

The starting material was peripheral blood mononuclear cells (PBMCs), obtained at new diagnosis, from a patient treated with antithyroid drugs. Every receptor here comes from a middle-aged woman with Graves disease.

CDR3 DNA: TGTGCCAGCAGTTGGGGGACAGGAGCGTTCGCGGGCAGTGGCACAGATACGCAGTATTTT. Protein sequence: CASSWGTGAFAGSGTDTQYF. The gene calls are TRBV6-5 and TRBJ2-3, with 8 bases fitting TRBD1. In germline, CDR1 is MNHEY, CDR2 SVGAGI. The CDR3 loop spans 20 amino acids. Trimming took 4 bases from V and 1 from J; bases not matched to a gene: 19.

This clonotype was counted at least ten times. The chain recombines TRBV28 with TRBJ2-7, with TRBD1 as a possible D gene (7 bases). There are 13 residues in the CDR3. The ends were cut back, 6 bases at V and 6 bases at J, with 15 bases in the middle. CDR1 is MDHEN, CDR2 SYDVKM, per germline. The CDR3: CASRTTGRLEQYF. CDR3 nucleotides: TGTGCCAGCAGAACGACAGGGAGGCTCGAGCAGTACTTC.

Many counts were recorded for this clonotype. The CDR3 sequence: CASRGTGYNEQFF. The CDR3 DNA reads as TGTGCCAGCAGGGGGACAGGATACAATGAGCAGTTCTTC. The chain links TRBV12-3 or TRBV12-4 to TRBJ2-1; TRBD1 aligns across 8 bases. The CDR3 extends over 13 amino acids. The V segment lost 6 bases and the J segment 4 bases; nucleotides outside the gene matches: 2.

CDR3 region: CASSHEGQFQFF. For the CDR3, the DNA is TGTGCCAGCAGCCATGAAGGACAGTTCCAGTTCTTC. The chain employs TRBV3-1 and TRBJ2-1; D may be TRBD1 (6 bases). Trimming removed 3 bases from V and 13 bases from J, with 13 bases in between. Germline V gene lookup returns CDR1 LGHDT and CDR2 YNNKEL (reference sequence). This CDR3 comprises 12 residues.

This clonotype was detected only a few times. The chain recombines TRBV6-2 or TRBV6-3 with TRBJ2-3; 10 nucleotides match TRBD2. The CDR3 runs to 13 residues. With V trimmed by 5 bases and J by 13 bases, 9 bases remained unmatched. The germline V gene encodes CDR1 MNHEY and CDR2 SVGEGT. In DNA form, the CDR3 reads TGTGCCAGCAGTCGGACTAGCGGCCAAAGGGAGTATTTT. Amino acids: CASSRTSGQREYF.

This clonotype occurred many times. This chain joins TRBV4-3 and TRBJ2-5; 7 bases agree with TRBD1. Trimming took 3 bases from V and 2 from J; bases not matched to a gene: 6. Germline V gene sequence: CDR1 LGHNA, CDR2 YSLEER. This CDR3 is 15 amino acids long. The CDR3: CASSHTRDRQETQYF. The DNA for the CDR3 is TGCGCCAGCAGCCATACCCGGGACAGACAAGAGACCCAGTACTTC.

The chain has TRBV28 and TRBJ2-5; D may be TRBD1 (5 bases). This CDR3 comprises 14 residues. Trimming stripped 2 bases from V and 7 bases from J, with 14 bases between. Germline V lookup: CDR1 MDHEN, CDR2 SYDVKM. The CDR3: CASSLSPGPRTQYF. The CDR3 DNA reads TGTGCCAGCAGTTTAAGCCCAGGGCCCCGGACCCAGTACTTC.

This clonotype was seen many times. V is TRBV11-3 and J is TRBJ2-5, with 7 bases identical to TRBD2. Germline V gives CDR1 SGHNT, CDR2 YENEEA. The CDR3 extends over 19 amino acids. V lost 0 bases to trimming and J lost 4 bases; unmatched junction nucleotides: 17. The chain's CDR3 is CASSLDRSGTHPPRETQYF. Written as DNA, the CDR3 is TGTGCCAGCAGCTTAGATAGGAGCGGGACCCACCCCCCGCGAGAGACCCAGTACTTC. The complete variable domain, with remaining parts taken from reference TRBV11-3 and TRBJ2-5, reads EAGVVQSPRYKIIEKKQPVAFWCNPISGHNTLYWYLQNLGQGPELLIRYENEEAVDDSQLPKDRFSAERLKGVDSTLKIQPAELGDSAVYLCASSLDRSGTHPPRETQYFGPGTRLLVL.

This clonotype occurred a few times. V is TRBV20-1 and J is TRBJ1-2, with D unresolved. V lost 0 bases, J lost 4 bases, and 12 bases lay in between. CDR1 is DFQATT, CDR2 SNEGSKA, per germline (reference sequence). The CDR3 is made up of 14 amino acids. The CDR3 DNA sequence: TGCAGTGCTAGAGATCGGCGGATGGGCTATGGCTACACCTTC. Residues: CSARDRRMGYGYTF.

This clonotype was seen many times. V gene TRBV2 combines with J gene TRBJ2-7; D call uncertain. CDR1 and CDR2 from the germline V gene are SNHLY and FYNNEI. The V gene lost 2 bases and the J gene lost 4 bases, with 18 bases spanning the gap. The length of the CDR3 is 16 residues. The chain's CDR3 is CASSEPRHQGSYEQYF. Here the CDR3 DNA reads TGTGCCAGCAGTGAACCCCGACATCAAGGATCGTACGAGCAGTACTTC.

This clonotype appeared many times. The V gene is TRBV12-3 or TRBV12-4, the J gene TRBJ2-6; 11 bases agree with TRBD2. The V segment lost 6 bases and the J segment 0 bases; nucleotides outside the gene matches: 4. The CDR3 is made up of 17 amino acids. CDR3 coding DNA: TGTGCCAGCAGCGCCGGGACTAGCGGCTCTGGGGCCAACGTCCTGACTTTC. Amino acids: CASSAGTSGSGANVLTF.

Many counts were recorded for this clonotype. The V gene is TRBV6-2 or TRBV6-3, the J gene TRBJ2-7, with D tentatively TRBD2 (6 bases). The germline CDR1 and CDR2 sequences are MNHEY and SVGEGT. Trimming left V 0 bases short and J 5 bases short, with 20 bases between. This CDR3 spans 17 amino acids. The CDR3 here is CASSYSRVGRGANEQYF. DNA for the CDR3: TGTGCCAGCAGTTACTCTAGAGTAGGGCGGGGAGCCAACGAGCAGTACTTC.

As regards this clonotype: The likely explanation is a read error, given a far larger clone one base away. This chain connects TRBV11-1 to TRBJ2-1, with D perhaps matching TRBD1 (5 bases). The tail of the sequence fits TRBJ2-5 better, so the J call may be wrong. Germline CDR1 is SGHAT and CDR2 is FQDESV (reference sequence). CDR3 length: 15 amino acids. The CDR3 DNA sequence: TGTGCCAGCAGCGCGATCACATGGGGCGGAGAGACCCAGTACTTC. As protein: CASSAITWGGETQYF.

There are many counts of this clonotype. The chain couples TRBV2 to TRBJ1-2, with 8 bases lining up with TRBD1. The V segment lost 5 bases and the J segment 3 bases; nucleotides outside the gene matches: 8. The CDR3 extends over 15 amino acids. Germline-derived CDR1 and CDR2 are SNHLY and FYNNEI. The CDR3 sequence is CASSQLGQGDYGYTF. CDR3 bases: TGTGCCAGCAGTCAACTCGGACAGGGCGACTATGGCTACACCTTC.

This clonotype was counted ten times or more. The chain joins TRBV5-1 to TRBJ1-4; D is unclear. CDR3 size: 14 residues. CDR1 and CDR2 from the germline V gene are SGHRS and YFSETQ. V was shortened by 5 bases and J by 7 bases, with 15 bases between the two germline ends. Here the CDR3 DNA reads TGCGCCAGCAGGGCCGGGATCCGAGGTGAAAAACTGTTTTTT. Translated: CASRAGIRGEKLFF.

This clonotype was seen ten or more times. The J gene is TRBJ2-2, the V gene TRBV6-1; D is perhaps TRBD1 (5 bases). Germline assignment: CDR1 MNHNS and CDR2 SASEGT. The CDR3 length is 15 residues. V was pared by 3 bases and J by 5 bases, with 13 bases between. The CDR3 is CASSESQGTTGELFF. The CDR3 nucleotides are TGTGCCAGCAGTGAGTCGCAGGGAACGACCGGGGAGCTGTTTTTT.

This clonotype was seen repeatedly, ten times or more. The chain couples TRBV11-3 to TRBJ2-5; 7 bases align to TRBD1. Trimming at V came to 0 bases and at J to 5 bases, leaving 9 bases not matched to a gene. Germline values: CDR1 SGHNT, CDR2 YENEEA. There are 16 residues in the CDR3. DNA of the CDR3: TGTGCCAGCAGCTTAGACAAGACAGGGTTATTTGAGACCCAGTACTTC. This translates into CASSLDKTGLFETQYF.